This TCR beta chain was sequenced during a study of T cells in Graves' hyperthyroidism and ophthalmopathy. Between the trimmed V and J ends, which lost 1 base and 8 bases, there was a span of 9 bases. This CDR3 contains 11 residues. Per the germline V gene, CDR1 is SQVTM and CDR2 is ANQGSEA. RNA transcripts were the template for amplifying TCR beta CDR3 regions. TCR CDR3 underwent first-round RT-PCR with the HTBI primer set. TCRdb fed the multiplex PCR reads into MiXCR, producing one record per CDR3 protein. Among around 350,000 distinct CDR3 sequences listed, over 10% were seen once. This clonotype was detected many times. Diagnoses were made from clinical symptoms, serum measures (thyroxine and TRAb), thyroid ultrasound and orbital computed tomography.

Source material: blood. The sequence was collected from a woman aged 18-29 years with Graves' hyperthyroidism. V and J are TRBV29-1 and TRBJ2-7, with a possible D match to TRBD1 (5 bases). The CDR3 DNA follows: TGCAGCGTTGAAGGGCAGGGCAAGCAGTACTTC. This codes for CSVEGQGKQYF.